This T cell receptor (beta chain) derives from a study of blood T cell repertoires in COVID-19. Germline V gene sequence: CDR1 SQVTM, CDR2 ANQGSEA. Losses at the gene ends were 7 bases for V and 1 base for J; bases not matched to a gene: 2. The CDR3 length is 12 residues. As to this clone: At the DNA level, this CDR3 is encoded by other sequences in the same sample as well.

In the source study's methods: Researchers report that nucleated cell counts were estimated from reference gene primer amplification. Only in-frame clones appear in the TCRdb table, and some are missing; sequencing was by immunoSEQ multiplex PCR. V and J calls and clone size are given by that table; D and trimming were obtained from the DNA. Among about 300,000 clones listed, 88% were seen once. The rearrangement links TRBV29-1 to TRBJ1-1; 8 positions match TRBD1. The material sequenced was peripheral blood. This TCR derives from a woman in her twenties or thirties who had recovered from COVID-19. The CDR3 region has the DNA TGCAGCGCCGGGACAGGGAACACTGAAGCTTTCTTT. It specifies CSAGTGNTEAFF. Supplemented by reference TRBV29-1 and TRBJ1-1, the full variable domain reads SAVISQKPSRDICQRGTSLTIQCQVDSQVTMMFWYRQQPGQSLTLIATANQGSEATYESGFVIDKFPISRPNLTFSTLTVSNMSPEDSSIYLCSAGTGNTEAFFGQGTRLTVV.